This entry features one TCR beta chain sequence. This specimen belongs to a study of blood T cell repertoires in COVID-19. Study information: COVID-19 samples from acute and convalescent phases originated in the United States, Italy and Spain. In each case, the material was cDNA or gDNA derived from T cells, B-cell-depleted T cells, or PBMCs.

The CDR3 contains 14 residues. Germline V gene sequence: CDR1 SGHDN, CDR2 FVKESK. V shed 6 bases and J shed 5 bases, with 16 bases lying between them. As processed by the authors: Nucleated cell counts were estimated from reference gene primer amplification. Clones were read by immunoSEQ multiplex PCR, and TCRdb kept only the in-frame ones, dropping some. V, J and clone size derive from that table, while D and trimming were established from the DNA sequence. The sample holds around 260,000 clones, about 85% seen once. The gene calls are TRBV14 and TRBJ1-1, with D possibly TRBD1 on 6 matching bases. The source material was peripheral blood. The sequence derives from a man aged 55 to 69 with acute or convalescent COVID-19. The CDR3 bases are TGTGCCAGCAGAACCGCAGGGGCCCGGACTGAAGCTTTCTTT. Encoded protein: CASRTAGARTEAFF.